The following is a T cell receptor beta chain sequence with its context. There is no known antigen for this receptor. Base qualities were left out, and no much larger clone turns up one base away. Genomic DNA was isolated using the Qiagen DNeasy kit from unsorted PBMCs as well as from negatively selected CD4+ and CD8+ fractions. Amplification of TCR beta CDR3 regions was done by immunoSEQ multiplex PCR with primers that anneal to V and J segments. A synthetic immune receptor repertoire was used to minimize amplification bias, and any residual bias was removed computationally once sequencing was done. The original methods were these. Custom Python scripts were used to quantify repertoire diversity as the Shannon entropy index. Unsorted, CD4+ and CD8+ repertoires were examined separately, except in combined analyses, for which CD4+ and CD8+ sequences were merged in silico. A clone was considered expanded if an increase in frequency of at least 2-fold after treatment relative to C1D1 was found, and a pseudocount of 0.5 was applied to clones undetected at baseline. Clones with 0 or 1 copy at C1D1 were defined as singleton clones, while clones with 2 or more copies were defined as non-singleton clones. Clones expanded in unsorted samples were assigned a CD4+, CD8+ or unknown annotation through matching of protein sequences in sorted samples from the same patient. Diversity changes from C1D1 to C4D1 were tested in paired samples using Wilcoxon tests. The clones in this table, taken by TCRdb from immuneACCESS, are in-frame only. Not every clone is retained; where verified, under half of the shortfall comes from an unresolved V gene, and the cause of the rest is unknown. That table supplies the V and J calls and clone size; D and trimming were determined from the DNA. This sample is represented by about 13,000 clones; around 80% of them were singletons. The leading ten clones occupy approximately 25% of the sample.

Taken from cysteine to phenylalanine, the CDR3 has 14 residues. Just the 42-base CDR3 DNA is kept, in frame starting at base 1. Here V drops 10 bases and J drops 4 bases, and the junction holds 10 bases not matched to any gene. The germline V gene (reference sequence) yields LNHDA for CDR1 and SQIVND for CDR2. The data are from a study of PD-1 blockade in classical Hodgkin lymphoma (dated by TCRdb to 2019 to 2021). With respect to the entire study: Nivolumab dosing was 3 mg/kg intravenously every 2 weeks, continuing until either disease progression or unacceptable toxicity. A peripheral blood immune signature of response to PD-1 blockade in classical Hodgkin lymphoma was defined using TCR beta sequencing and CyTOF. Findings and caveats that apply to the study as a whole: Only a single clinical trial cohort was studied, and what caused the repertoire differences, possibly disease activity or prior therapy, remained undefined. By C4D1, a significant rise was seen in CD4+ TCR diversity but not in CD8+ TCR diversity (p=0.0027 vs p=0.16), and the rise was most apparent among complete responders (p=0.02). Lower diversity was observed in patients in whom nivolumab was started less than 1 year after ASCT, and these patients were excluded from later analyses so that confounding by immune reconstitution would be avoided. Newly diagnosed patients were reported to have lower baseline TCR diversity than healthy donors, and relapsed/refractory patients were reported to have lower baseline TCR diversity still. Baseline diversity similar to that of newly diagnosed patients was observed in trial patients achieving complete response, whereas significantly lower diversity was observed in partial responders and progressors.

The time point label for this specimen denotes: cycle 1 day 1 (C1D1), immediately before nivolumab initiation. Every trial patient had relapsed following autologous stem cell transplantation, and prior brentuximab vedotin exposure was what differed among cohorts A, B and C. The trial cohort included 55 to 65 patients with relapsed/refractory classical Hodgkin lymphoma, and each patient had a best overall response of complete response, partial response or progressive disease. Single-agent nivolumab was administered to trial patients in the multi-cohort phase II CheckMate 205 trial. An independent review committee assessed best overall response by applying the 2007 International Working Group response criteria. Trial PBMCs were collected just before the start of nivolumab (C1D1) and during therapy at cycle 2 day 1 and cycle 4 day 1. Peripheral blood was collected in 8 mL Vacutainer Cell Preparation Tubes, from which PBMCs were isolated by centrifugation and then cryopreserved.

The chain joins TRBV19 to TRBJ2-3; TRBD2 fits 8 bases in the junction. This receptor was taken from a human donor with classical Hodgkin lymphoma. Sequenced here: peripheral blood mononuclear cells (PBMCs), sampled at baseline. The CDR3 protein sequence reads: CATKRGGSADTQYF. The nucleotide sequence is given as TGTGCCACCAAACGGGGGGGCTCTGCAGATACGCAGTATTTT.